This T cell receptor (beta chain) was identified during a study of blood T cell repertoires in COVID-19. Across the whole study: From the United States, Italy and Spain came samples of acute and convalescent COVID-19.

Per the authors' pipeline: It was from reference gene primer amplification that nucleated cell counts were estimated. The repertoire was sequenced with immunoSEQ multiplex PCR; TCRdb's copy has only in-frame clones and lacks some. The DNA was the basis for D and trimming; V, J and clone size are from that table. This table has some 400,000 clones, around 84% appearing once. Sequenced: peripheral blood. The source is a human donor with acute or convalescent COVID-19. The donor label of this sample is uncertain.

CDR3 sequence: CASSQGGARQPQHF. The CDR3 DNA is TGTGCCAGCAGCCAAGGTGGGGCACGCCAGCCCCAGCATTTT. The V call is TRBV3-1 (or the pseudogene TRBV3-2), the J call TRBJ1-5; D is perhaps TRBD1 (5 bases). The CDR3 length is 14 residues. Germline CDR1 reads LGHDT; CDR2 reads YNNKEL (reference sequence). Trimming stripped 1 base from V and 7 bases from J, with 11 bases between.